This T cell receptor (beta chain) was captured by sequencing in a study of T-cell memory formation after mild COVID-19. V was pared by 5 bases and J by 8 bases, with 18 bases between. CDR3 length equals 14 residues. The germline CDR1 and CDR2 sequences are SGHVS and FQNEAQ. TCRdb re-analysed the 5' RACE reads in MiXCR, keeping a single row per CDR3 protein. Here the sample spans under 650,000 distinct CDR3 sequences, about a sixth being singletons. V usage is TRBV7-8 and J usage is TRBJ1-1; no reliable D call. Source material: PBMCs or a T cell subset sorted from them (not recorded which). This TCR was sampled from an adult woman who had mild COVID-19 (a few samples of this study predate the infection). Cell type and time point are not known. Here the CDR3 DNA reads TGTGCCAGCAGCCGAACCTGGGCTCCCCTGGAAGCTTTCTTT. Translating gives CASSRTWAPLEAFF.